Below are 16 T cell receptor beta chains sequenced from a single sample in a study of spatial heterogeneity in lung cancer. Study-level findings and limits: The number of expanded tumor alpha and beta chains correlated with mutation number.

Their antigen targets remain unknown. TCRdb reprocessed the 5' RACE reads with MiXCR, giving one entry per CDR3 protein. The sample holds 20,000 to 30,000 distinct CDR3 sequences, under 10% seen once. Documented time point: sample taken at primary tumor resection. The sequenced sample was lung tumor tissue, obtained at surgery. These receptors all stem from a male donor with early-stage non-small cell lung cancer.

This clonotype was observed a handful of times. V is TRBV6-2 or TRBV6-3 and J is TRBJ2-5; the match to TRBD2 covers 12 bases. J was trimmed by 5 bases and V by 2 bases; bases with no gene match: 6. The germline gives CDR1 MNHEY, CDR2 SVGEGT. The CDR3 covers 16 residues. The DNA of the CDR3 is TGTGCCAGCAGTTACAAAAGACTAGCGGGAGTGGAGACCCAGTACTTC. It specifies CASSYKRLAGVETQYF.

A few counts support this clonotype. The chain couples TRBV7-9 to TRBJ2-3; TRBD2 matches 8 bases. Trimming at V came to 11 bases and at J to 10 bases, leaving 23 bases not matched to a gene. Germline V gene data show CDR1 as SEHNR and CDR2 as FQNEAQ (reference sequence). This CDR3 region has 16 residues. CDR3 sequence reads: CAENPVRAGGPLAQYF. In nucleotides, the CDR3 is TGTGCCGAAAACCCGGTTCGGGCGGGAGGTCCATTGGCGCAGTATTTT.

Ten or more counts support this clonotype. This chain links TRBV18 with TRBJ1-1; TRBD1 aligns across 10 bases. The CDR3 contains 14 residues. Germline V gene lookup returns CDR1 KGHSH and CDR2 LQKENI. The V and J ends lost 7 bases and 6 bases, in that order; junction bases with no gene match: 8. CDR3 in DNA: TGTGCCAGCTTACCGGGACAGGGGAAACCTGAAGCTTTCTTT. Translated, it gives CASLPGQGKPEAFF.

This clonotype has at least ten counts. The V call is TRBV21-1, the J call TRBJ1-5; the table gives TRBD1 as D, unverified against the DNA. TRBV21-1 is a listed pseudogene. The CDR3 contains 18 residues. The CDR3 region has the DNA TGTGCCAGCAGCAAAGTTGGGACAGGGGGCCGGGACAATCAGCCCCAGCATTTT. Its translation is CASSKVGTGGRDNQPQHF.

In its sample, this clonotype was seen many times. J is TRBJ2-3 and V is TRBV29-1; weak D call: TRBD2 (7 bases). The CDR3 runs to 14 residues. CDR1 and CDR2 (germline): SQVTM, ANQGSEA. Trimming removed 4 bases from V and 3 bases from J, with 14 bases in between. CDR3 sequence reads: CSVGGGAETDTQYF. The DNA of the CDR3 is TGCAGCGTTGGAGGGGGGGCGGAGACAGATACGCAGTATTTT.

This clonotype was counted at least ten times. The chain is built from TRBV7-6 and TRBJ2-2; D unresolved. The CDR3 runs to 16 residues. Germline lookup yields CDR1 SGHVS and CDR2 FNYEAQ. V was clipped by 5 bases and J by 6 bases, with 19 bases between them. CDR3 bases: TGTGCCAGCAGCGGGCCAGGACCCGGTATCGCCGGGGAGCTGTTTTTT. Translating gives CASSGPGPGIAGELFF.

This clonotype was observed many times. The genes are TRBV24-1 and TRBJ1-5, with D uncertain. Trimming pared 4 bases from V and 1 base from J, leaving 7 bases between. The CDR3 covers 14 residues. Germline CDR1 KGHDR, CDR2 SFDVKD. The CDR3 region is CATSEGRSNQPQHF. The CDR3 DNA reads as TGTGCCACCAGTGAGGGGAGGAGCAATCAGCCCCAGCATTTT.

Notes on this clonotype: One end of the junction varies from germline; a read error may be responsible. The chain couples TRBV2 to TRBJ2-7; 8 nucleotides line up with TRBD1. The CDR3 sequence is 14 residues long. Germline CDR1 and CDR2: SNHLY and FYNNEI. CDR3 loop: CASRIGQGSYAQYF. CDR3 coding DNA: TGTGCCAGCAGGATCGGACAGGGTTCCTACGCGCAGTACTTC. The full variable domain, rest sourced from reference TRBV2 and TRBJ2-7, is EPEVTQTPSHQVTQMGQEVILRCVPISNHLYFYWYRQILGQKVEFLVSFYNNEISEKSEIFDDQFSVERPDGSNFTLKIRSTKLEDSAMYFCASRIGQGSYAQYFGPGTRLTVT.

The table lists this clonotype with a few counts. This chain connects TRBV18 to TRBJ1-3; D gene unclear. CDR1 and CDR2 (germline): KGHSH, LQKENI. The CDR3 covers 14 residues. Trimming pared 3 bases from V and 5 bases from J, leaving 11 bases between. The CDR3 here is CASSPGSRRNTIYF. The CDR3 DNA reads as TGTGCCAGCTCACCCGGCTCACGTAGAAACACCATATATTTT.

This chain's CDR3 is CASRTPGLAGSTGELFF. In nucleotides, the CDR3 is TGTGCCAGCAGGACACCGGGACTAGCGGGGAGCACCGGGGAGCTGTTTTTT. The chain carries TRBV2 and TRBJ2-2, with 13 nucleotides matching TRBD2. The CDR3 spans 17 residues. V dropped 6 bases and J dropped 4; count of bases not matched to a gene: 8. Germline V lookup: CDR1 SNHLY, CDR2 FYNNEI.

This clonotype has a handful of counts. V is TRBV30 and J is TRBJ1-6, with a weak D call TRBD1 (6 bases). Trimming took off 3 bases at V and 7 bases at J, with 10 bases between the two ends. The CDR3 is 13 residues long. The germline V gene has CDR1 GTSNPN and CDR2 SVGIG (reference sequence). CDR3 loop: CAWSGGPNSPLHF. The DNA of the CDR3 is TGTGCCTGGAGCGGGGGCCCAAATTCACCCCTCCACTTT.

This clonotype turned up a few times. V and J are TRBV18 and TRBJ2-2, with 7 bases identical to TRBD2. Per the germline V gene, CDR1 is KGHSH and CDR2 is LQKENI. This CDR3 spans 15 amino acids. J was trimmed by 6 bases and V by 3 bases; bases with no gene match: 7. This chain's CDR3 is CASSPQAGTAGELFF. The CDR3 region has the DNA TGTGCCAGCTCACCCCAAGCGGGGACGGCCGGGGAGCTGTTTTTT.

This clonotype was found a few times. The genes are TRBV7-8 and TRBJ2-3; D tentatively reads TRBD1 or TRBD2 (5 bases each). The V and J ends lost 2 bases and 6 bases respectively, with 12 bases between them. In germline, CDR1 is SGHVS, CDR2 FQNEAQ. The CDR3 is 14 amino acids. CDR3 DNA sequence: TGTGCCAGCAGCTTATCAGCTCGGGGCGATACGCAGTATTTT. This gives the protein CASSLSARGDTQYF.

This clonotype is labeled as large. This rearrangement joins TRBV27 to TRBJ2-7; 10 nucleotides agree with TRBD2. CDR1 and CDR2 from the germline V gene are MNHEY and SMNVEV (reference sequence). Trimming removed 6 bases from V and 3 bases from J; junction bases left unmatched: 8. CDR3 length equals 15 residues. The CDR3 region has the DNA TGTGCCAGCAGGGGCCCTAGCGGGAGCATCTACGAGCAGTACTTC. Protein sequence: CASRGPSGSIYEQYF.

This clonotype was detected many times. The chain carries TRBV28 and TRBJ1-1, with D uncertain. There are 12 residues in the CDR3. The ends were cut back, 3 bases at V and 1 base at J, with 3 bases in the middle. In germline, CDR1 is MDHEN, CDR2 SYDVKM. CDR3 coding DNA: TGTGCCAGCAGTTTCGGGAACACTGAAGCTTTCTTT. Its translation is CASSFGNTEAFF.

This clonotype was detected ten times or more. This chain links TRBV5-1 with TRBJ2-3, with 11 positions matching TRBD2. The V gene's germline CDR1 is SGHRS and CDR2 YFSETQ. There are 15 residues in the CDR3. The J segment lost 0 bases and the V segment lost 4 bases, leaving 1 base of the junction unmatched. For the CDR3, the DNA is TGCGCCAGCAGCAGACTAGCGGGGAGCACAGATACGCAGTATTTT. It codes for CASSRLAGSTDTQYF.